This TCR beta chain was captured by sequencing in a study of tumor-infiltrating lymphocytes in localized non-small cell lung cancer. V was cut by 2 bases and J by 15 bases, with 17 bases left in between. The CDR3 loop spans 12 amino acids. The germline gives CDR1 SQVTM, CDR2 ANQGSEA. Some clones are missing from TCRdb's copy, which holds only in-frame ones; the method was immunoSEQ multiplex PCR. The sample has 25,000 or so clones, around 75% seen once. The sequence came from a human donor with non-small cell lung cancer. The V and J genes are TRBV29-1 and TRBJ2-1; D possibly corresponds to TRBD2 (5 bases). Sequencing input: lung tumor tissue. The CDR3 protein is CSVESGSPGSFF. CDR3 in DNA: TGCAGCGTTGAATCGGGCTCCCCGGGGTCGTTCTTC.